Below, 9 T cell receptor beta chains from the same sample are listed, as sequenced in a study of blood T cell repertoires in COVID-19. The assay was immunoSEQ multiplex PCR, and TCRdb's table has in-frame clones only and misses some. In the table there are approximately 400,000 clones, more than 75% of which are singletons. The specimen sequenced was PBMCs or T cells enriched from blood (not recorded which). The origin of the receptors is a woman between 18 and 30 years old who had recovered from COVID-19.

The J gene is TRBJ1-1, the V gene TRBV19; D not resolved. In germline, CDR1 is LNHDA, CDR2 SQIVND (reference sequence). Trimming shortened V by 8 bases and J by 7 bases, and 26 bases separated the two germline ends. This CDR3 is 16 amino acids long. The CDR3 sequence is CASWAPGWGLVGEAFF. The CDR3, as DNA: TGTGCCAGTTGGGCCCCGGGATGGGGTTTAGTAGGTGAAGCTTTCTTT.

The chain couples TRBV10-1 to TRBJ1-2; no clear D. V was cut by 4 bases and J by 4 bases, with 10 bases left in between. Germline V lookup: CDR1 WNHNN, CDR2 SYGVQD (reference sequence). CDR3 length: 13 residues. In nucleotides, the CDR3 is TGCGCCAGCAGTGCGGGGTTTAGCTATGGCTACACCTTC. This sequence encodes CASSAGFSYGYTF.

This chain links TRBV19 with TRBJ1-1, with D possibly being TRBD1 (5 bases). V was cut by 4 bases and J by 0 bases, with 9 bases left in between. CDR1 is LNHDA, CDR2 SQIVND, per germline (reference sequence). CDR3 size: 14 residues. CDR3 DNA sequence: TGTGCCAGTAGTAACGCAGGGTTGAACACTGAAGCTTTCTTT. Translated, it gives CASSNAGLNTEAFF. Filled out from reference TRBV19 and TRBJ1-1, the complete variable domain reads DGGITQSPKYLFRKEGQNVTLSCEQNLNHDAMYWYRQDPGQGLRLIYYSQIVNDFQKGDIAEGYSVSREKKESFPLTVTSAQKNPTAFYLCASSNAGLNTEAFFGQGTRLTVV.

CDR3 DNA sequence: TGTGCCAGCAGGAGGAACCCCGGGGACAGGGGCACAGATACGCAGTATTTT. Its translation: CASRRNPGDRGTDTQYF. The chain carries TRBV7-9 and TRBJ2-3; 9 nucleotides align to TRBD1. The length of the CDR3 is 17 residues. From germline, CDR1 is SEHNR and CDR2 FQNEAQ (reference sequence). J was trimmed by 1 base and V by 6 bases; bases with no gene match: 11.

This chain links TRBV4-3 with TRBJ1-2; no definite D call. Trimming stripped 2 bases from V and 3 bases from J, with 7 bases between. The germline CDR1 and CDR2 sequences are LGHNA and YSLEER. The CDR3 has 13 amino acids. CDR3 amino acids: CASSQWEDYGYTF. The CDR3 DNA reads TGCGCCAGCAGCCAATGGGAGGACTATGGCTACACCTTC.

This chain uses TRBV28 with TRBJ2-7; D not certain. V lost 5 bases and J 5 bases, leaving 13 bases between the germline ends. The CDR3 consists of 13 residues. CDR1 is MDHEN and CDR2 is SYDVKM in the germline V gene. CDR3 DNA: TGTGCCAGCAGTAGTTTCAGCGACCACGAGCAGTACTTC. It specifies CASSSFSDHEQYF.

This clone is a singleton in its sample. V usage is TRBV10-2 and J usage is TRBJ1-4; D might be TRBD1 (5 bases). V shed 5 bases and J shed 12 bases, with 19 bases lying between them. Germline V gene data show CDR1 as WSHSY and CDR2 as SAAADI. The CDR3 totals 14 residues. The CDR3 loop reads CASSPDSFSGELFF. The CDR3 DNA is TGCGCCAGCAGTCCCGACAGCTTTTCAGGTGAACTGTTTTTT.

The V and J genes are TRBV23-1 and TRBJ2-7; tentative D call: TRBD2 (7 bases). TRBV23-1 is an ORF for which the function is uncertain. Trimming took 6 bases from V and 2 from J, leaving 14 bases between them. The CDR3 is made up of 14 amino acids. Here the CDR3 DNA reads TGCGCCAGCAGGCGTGGGGGGGCGCCCTACGAGCAGTACTTC. It yields the protein CASRRGGAPYEQYF.

The V gene is TRBV7-9, the J gene TRBJ2-5; the D is unclear. This CDR3 contains 13 residues. V was shortened by 5 bases and J by 2 bases, with 9 bases between the two germline ends. Germline V lookup: CDR1 SEHNR, CDR2 FQNEAQ (reference sequence). The CDR3 nucleotides read TGTGCCAGCAGCCCTACCGAACAAGAGACCCAGTACTTC. The encoded protein is CASSPTEQETQYF.